This TCR beta chain was identified during a study of Ad26.COV2.S vaccination and SARS-CoV-2 variants. Whole-study results and caveats: Similar non-spike TCR breadth was observed in recipients of vaccine and of placebo.

On this clone: What it recognizes is unknown. The same CDR3 can be traced to other DNA sequences in this sample.

This sample's treatment: some 20 received Ad26.COV2.S at low or high dose, single or two shots; 5 received placebo; per-sample allocation not given. All samples were drawn on day 63, counting from the first vaccine or placebo injection. The administered vaccine (an Ad26 vector) expressed Wuhan-strain SARS-CoV-2 spike. TCRdb's table, derived via immunoSEQ multiplex PCR, lists solely in-frame clones and lacks some. The repertoire consists of more than 300,000 clones, with around 88% occurring once and the leading ten covering roughly 4.8%. The specimen comprised peripheral blood, sampled in a trial of Ad26.COV2.S vaccine versus placebo. The receptor's source is a person aged 18-60 years who received the Ad26.COV2.S COVID-19 vaccine or a placebo.

CDR3 in amino acids: CASSPQGAYGYTF. CDR3 nucleotide sequence: TGTGCCAGCTCACCACAGGGGGCGTATGGCTACACCTTC. The chain couples TRBV18 to TRBJ1-2, with 7 nucleotides matching TRBD1. After removal of 1 base from V and 5 bases from J, the junction contained 1 base not matched to a gene. This CDR3 is built from 13 residues. CDR1 and CDR2 (germline): KGHSH, LQKENI.